This T cell receptor beta chain was identified in a study of cytomegalovirus exposure and HLA in healthy donors. Study overall: Earlier, roughly 120 million unique TCR beta sequences were recovered from approximately 180 million T cells by an analysis. Findings of the study overall: Segments of the TCR beta V type were, in most cases, productive about 90% or about 30% of the time in an earlier analysis. CMV serostatus was the sole immune exposure data available. Prediction of most subjects' HLA-A and HLA-B alleles by TCR beta sequences was reportedly accurate.

Both 60 Vbeta primers and 13 Jbeta primers went into the PCR. TCRdb's copy holds only in-frame clones and misses some; the assay was immunoSEQ multiplex PCR. Here the sample spans 250,000 to 300,000 clones, 80% to 95% being singletons. CDR1 and CDR2 (germline): SGHRS, YFSETQ. Trimming removed 5 bases from V and 0 bases from J, with 11 bases in between. This CDR3 comprises 14 residues. As regards this clone: Its antigen is unknown.

The clonotype originates from a girl under 10 years old in good health and CMV-seronegative. The sequencing input was PBMCs. V is TRBV5-1 and J is TRBJ2-5; a possible D gene is TRBD2 (6 bases). The CDR3 DNA sequence: TGCGCCAGCAGTCGTGGGGGGTACCAAGAGACCCAGTACTTC. Protein sequence: CASSRGGYQETQYF.